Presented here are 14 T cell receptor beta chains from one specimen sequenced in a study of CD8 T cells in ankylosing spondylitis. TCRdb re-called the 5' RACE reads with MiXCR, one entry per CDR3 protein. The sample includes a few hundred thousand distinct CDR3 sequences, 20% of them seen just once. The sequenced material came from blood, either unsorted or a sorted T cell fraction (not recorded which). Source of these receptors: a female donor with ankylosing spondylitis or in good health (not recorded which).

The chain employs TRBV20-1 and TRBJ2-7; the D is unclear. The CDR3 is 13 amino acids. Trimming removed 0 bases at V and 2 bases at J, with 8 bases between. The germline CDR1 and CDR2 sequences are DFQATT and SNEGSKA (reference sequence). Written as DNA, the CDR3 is TGCAGTGCTAGAGATTTGAAACCCTACGAGCAGTACTTC. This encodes CSARDLKPYEQYF.

CDR3 DNA sequence: TGCAGTGCCACGAGCGGGTCCGTACCCTACGAGCAGTACTTC. Protein product: CSATSGSVPYEQYF. This chain connects TRBV20-1 to TRBJ2-7; a possible D gene is TRBD2 (6 bases). This CDR3 has 14 amino acids. Germline CDR1 is DFQATT and CDR2 is SNEGSKA (reference sequence). Deletions cut 6 bases from V and 2 bases from J, with 17 bases between.

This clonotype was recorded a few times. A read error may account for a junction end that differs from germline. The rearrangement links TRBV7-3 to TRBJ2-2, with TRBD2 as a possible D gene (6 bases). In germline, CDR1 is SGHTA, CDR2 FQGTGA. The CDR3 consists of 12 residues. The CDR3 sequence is CASSAPGGKLFF. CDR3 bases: TGTGCCAGCAGCGCCCCGGGCGGGAAGCTGTTTTTT.

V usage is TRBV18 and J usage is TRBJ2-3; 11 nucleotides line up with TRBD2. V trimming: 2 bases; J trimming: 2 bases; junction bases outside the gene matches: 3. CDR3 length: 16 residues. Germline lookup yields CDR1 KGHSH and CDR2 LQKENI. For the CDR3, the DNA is TGTGCCAGCTCACCAACTAGCGGGAGCCTCACAGATACGCAGTATTTT. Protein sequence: CASSPTSGSLTDTQYF. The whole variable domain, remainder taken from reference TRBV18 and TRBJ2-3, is NAGVMQNPRHLVRRRGQEARLRCSPMKGHSHVYWYRQLPEEGLKFMVYLQKENIIDESGMPKERFSAEFPKEGPSILRIQQVVRGDSAAYFCASSPTSGSLTDTQYFGPGTRLTVL.

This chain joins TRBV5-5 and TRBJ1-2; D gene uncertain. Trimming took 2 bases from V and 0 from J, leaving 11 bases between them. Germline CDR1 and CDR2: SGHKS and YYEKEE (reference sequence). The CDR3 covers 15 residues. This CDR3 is CASSFLGDANYGYTF. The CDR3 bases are TGTGCCAGCAGCTTTCTGGGAGACGCTAACTATGGCTACACCTTC.

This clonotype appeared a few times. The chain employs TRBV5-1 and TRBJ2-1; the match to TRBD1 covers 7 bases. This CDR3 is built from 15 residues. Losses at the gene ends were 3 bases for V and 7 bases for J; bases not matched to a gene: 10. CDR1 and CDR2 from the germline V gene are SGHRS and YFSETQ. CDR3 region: CASSSLTGIENEQFF. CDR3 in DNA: TGCGCCAGCAGCTCCCTGACAGGGATCGAGAATGAGCAGTTCTTC.

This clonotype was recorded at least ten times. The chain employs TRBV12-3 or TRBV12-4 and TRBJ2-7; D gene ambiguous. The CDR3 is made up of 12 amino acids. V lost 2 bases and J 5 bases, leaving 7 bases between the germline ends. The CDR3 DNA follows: TGTGCCAGCAGTTTACGGGCCCACGAGCAGTACTTC. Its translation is CASSLRAHEQYF.

Written as DNA, the CDR3 is TGTGCCAGCAGCCCCCAATCCACCGGGGAGCTGTTTTTT. Residues: CASSPQSTGELFF. This rearrangement joins TRBV9 to TRBJ2-2; D gene ambiguous. Deletions cut 4 bases from V and 4 bases from J, with 8 bases between. The germline V gene encodes CDR1 SGDLS and CDR2 YYNGEE. The CDR3 length is 13 residues.

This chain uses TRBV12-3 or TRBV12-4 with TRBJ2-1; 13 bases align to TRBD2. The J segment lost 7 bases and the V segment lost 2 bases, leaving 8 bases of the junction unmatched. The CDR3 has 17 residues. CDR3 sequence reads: CASSLFWTSGRLNEQFF. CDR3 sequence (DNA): TGTGCCAGCAGTTTATTTTGGACTAGCGGGAGACTGAATGAGCAGTTCTTC.

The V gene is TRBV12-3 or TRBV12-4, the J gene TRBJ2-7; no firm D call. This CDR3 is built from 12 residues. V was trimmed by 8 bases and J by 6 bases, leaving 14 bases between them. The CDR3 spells CASQYASGEQYF. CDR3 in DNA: TGTGCCAGCCAGTATGCATCGGGCGAGCAGTACTTC.

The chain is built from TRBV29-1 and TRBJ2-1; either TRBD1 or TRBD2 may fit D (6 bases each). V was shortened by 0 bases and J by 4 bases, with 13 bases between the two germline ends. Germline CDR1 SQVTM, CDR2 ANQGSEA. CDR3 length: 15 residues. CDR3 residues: CSVEDQRGPYNEQFF. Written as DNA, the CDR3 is TGCAGCGTTGAAGATCAACGGGGGCCGTACAATGAGCAGTTCTTC.

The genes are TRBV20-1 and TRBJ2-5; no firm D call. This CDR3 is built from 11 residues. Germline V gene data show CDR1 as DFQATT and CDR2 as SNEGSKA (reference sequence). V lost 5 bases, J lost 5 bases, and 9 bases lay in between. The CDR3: CSASSEETQYF. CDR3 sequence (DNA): TGCAGTGCTTCCTCCGAGGAGACCCAGTACTTC.

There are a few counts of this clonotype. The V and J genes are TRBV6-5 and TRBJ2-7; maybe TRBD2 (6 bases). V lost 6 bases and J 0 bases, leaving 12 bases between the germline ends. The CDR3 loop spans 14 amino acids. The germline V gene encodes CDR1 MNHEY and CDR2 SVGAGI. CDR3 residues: CASSYQGLSYEQYF. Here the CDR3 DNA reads TGTGCCAGCAGCTACCAGGGACTCTCCTACGAGCAGTACTTC.

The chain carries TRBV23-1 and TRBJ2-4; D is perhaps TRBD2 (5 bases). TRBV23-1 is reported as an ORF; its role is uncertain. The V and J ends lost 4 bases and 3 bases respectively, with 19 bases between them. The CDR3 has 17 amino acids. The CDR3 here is CASSLDRTYLGKNIQYF. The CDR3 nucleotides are TGCGCCAGCAGTCTAGATAGGACTTACCTAGGCAAAAACATTCAGTACTTC.